The subject of this entry is one T cell receptor beta chain. Only one count was recorded for this clone. Its antigen is not yet known. No quality values exist for individual bases; no much larger clone is one base distant. This sample stems from a study of cytomegalovirus exposure and HLA in healthy donors (dated by TCRdb to 2016 to 2017). Looking at the study overall: An earlier analysis of approximately 640 of the donors reported 250 to 300 Gb of sequence data and some 100 million unique TCR beta sequences from 150 million to 200 million T cells. The number of donors typed differed by locus, with about 629-640 for A, B, C, DRB1 and DQB1, roughly 550 for DQA1, 600 to 610 for DPA1, and over 400 for DPB1. An early release covering over 500 HLA-typed donors comprised approximately 300 gigabases of sequencing data and some 79 million unique TCR sequences. The later analysis used no new phenotypic data to find candidate immune exposures, relying instead on TCR beta sequences and their occurrence across donors. Class I and class II HLA loci were covered by the typing at four-digit resolution. A later analysis re-analyzed previously published TCR beta repertoires from 600 to 850 donors and added high-resolution HLA genotyping to study TCR occurrence patterns. A handful of DR-DQ haplotypes were handled as single units for association and clustering because linkage in the cohort was strong. Every repertoire in the discovery cohort had been generated on one and the same sequencing platform. Among the approximately 400 genotyped donors, 81% belonged to the genetic ancestry cluster associated with self-reported Caucasian donors. Among several hundred genotyped donors of the cohort, an average of approximately 220,000 unique TCR beta nucleotide sequences was sequenced per donor, of which about 18% were non-productive. A separate validation cohort of roughly 110 different subjects was used in addition to the 666-subject first cohort. Using immunosequencing, the study profiled T cell repertoires from fewer than 850 subjects and related those repertoires to cytomegalovirus serostatus. The study was designed to test whether signatures of past pathogen exposure could be identified by cataloging public T cell receptors. To decide whether each TCR beta V gene segment behaved as functional or pseudogenic, an earlier analysis of over 500 of the donors relied on high-throughput TCR beta sequencing. Donor age, sex, ethnicity and CMV serostatus were compiled alongside the repertoire data. To predict cytomegalovirus infection status, the study combined high-throughput TCR immunosequencing, statistical association of individual TCRs with disease status, and machine learning. Genome-wide SNP genotypes for about 55% of the roughly 670 donors were used in a later genetic analysis, which treated that subset as a discovery cohort.

The library was made by the immunoSEQ multiplex PCR assay. For the multiplex PCR, a mixture combining 60 forward primers for TCR Vbeta segments and 13 reverse primers for TCR Jbeta segments was used. A multiplex PCR assay on genomic DNA amplified the CDR3 region of rearranged TCR beta genes. The Illumina HiSeq System was used to sequence the amplified TCR beta libraries as 87-base-pair reads. Concerning the study's data processing: Across the roughly 700 repertoires, a later analysis counted 78 million or so unique TCR beta chains, 9.5 million to 12 million of which were shared by at least two donors. A nearest-neighbor algorithm error-corrected the raw reads and collapsed the reads into unique sequences, merging closely related sequences to remove PCR and sequencing errors. To assign V, D and J gene segments, CDR3 sequences were aligned to IMGT reference sequences. For a sequence to be retained, a match of at least six nucleotides to both a V gene segment and a J gene segment was required. Rearrangements were called productive when the CDR3 lacked stop codons and stayed in frame with V and J; all others were non-productive. Following IMGT convention, CDR3 was defined as the stretch from the second conserved V-encoded cysteine up to the conserved J-encoded phenylalanine. In an earlier analysis of more than 550 of the donors, sequences lacking an unambiguous match to a single V gene segment were excluded. In an earlier analysis of several hundred of the donors, V segments were called functional above 56.7% productive rearrangements and were called segregating when the between-donor standard deviation exceeded 5%. To diagnose cytomegalovirus status from the catalog of TCR beta chain sequences, a statistical classification framework was built. In a later analysis, V and J genes were assigned by comparing TCR nucleotide sequences against IMGT/GENE-DB human TR gene sequences. The TCRdist pipeline was used in a later analysis to assign CDR3 sequences and most-parsimonious VDJ recombination scenarios. In a later analysis, each TCR beta chain was defined by its CDR3 amino acid sequence together with its V-gene family, and reads without a unique V-gene family were excluded. In a later analysis, 500 to 650 highly shared, low-generation-probability nucleotide sequences were removed to address suspected cross-contamination and a sequencing artifact. For each public chain, a later analysis derived a clonal expansion index from normalized ranks of inferred template counts within each repertoire. In a later analysis, generation probabilities were computed using a VDJ recombination model fitted to out-of-frame rearrangements, and the results were checked against IGoR. A later analysis scored TCR-TCR, TCR-HLA and TCR-CMV co-occurrence with hypergeometric tests, applying a repertoire-size bias correction to TCR pairs. False discovery rates were estimated in a later analysis by permuting HLA or CMV assignments 20 times. In a later analysis, co-occurring TCRs were grouped with DBSCAN, and TCRdist sequence similarity was added when clustering was performed within HLA-allele-positive subsets. Repertoires with fewer than 30,000 or more than 120,000 public chains were left out of co-occurrence clustering, as were five repertoires with anomalous nucleotide sharing. The table was pulled from immuneACCESS by TCRdb, which kept in-frame rearrangements only. Such tables lose some clones; where checked, under half of the loss comes from unresolved V genes, and the rest has no known cause. The DNA was the basis for D and trimming; V, J and clone size are from that table. Counted in this sample were about 120,000 clones; around two thirds of them appeared once. Together, the top ten hold just over 8% of the sample.

The investigation overall reported the following: Because HLA typing was unavailable for some donors at each locus, only the typed subset was used in association tests. The authors suggested that the approach could potentially be generalized to other disease states and immunological phenotypes. In an earlier analysis of about 600 of the donors, most TCR beta V segments appeared in productive rearrangements about 87% or about 30% of the time, broadly matching IMGT annotations. Cytomegalovirus status was reported to be diagnosed by the classifier with high specificity and sensitivity in both the original and validation cohorts. A later analysis found that most CMV-associated TCR beta chains appeared HLA-restricted, with HLA associations seemingly driven largely by CMV exposure. A few of the identified cytomegalovirus-associated TCR beta chains were confirmed in vitro to be specific for cytomegalovirus antigens. A further reported finding was that TCR beta sequences accurately predicted the HLA-A and HLA-B alleles for most subjects in the first cohort. A later analysis found that HLA-associated TCR beta chains were more clonally expanded and had lower generation probabilities than equally common non-associated chains. The presence/absence analyses assumed that sequencing depth was roughly uniform across donors, and that assumption may not be true. Compared with the approximately 670-donor mean, donors in an Asian-associated ancestry cluster had fewer N-insertions in productive TCRs, according to a later genetic analysis. In a later analysis, TCR association rates were found to vary across HLA loci, with the most associated TCRs seen for DRB1 alleles and the fewest for HLA-C alleles. In the study, 150 to 200 TCR beta chains were listed as associated with cytomegalovirus. In this cohort, only TCR beta chains were sequenced, and detectable features were limited by the absence of alpha or paired-chain data. Assigning TCR associations to individual alleles was difficult when HLA alleles, especially DR and DQ, strongly co-occurred. Across donors, most TCR sequences were observed very rarely, whereas some public TCRs were present in many individuals. Around 16 rarely observed V segments, including chromosome 9 orphons, were excluded from the earlier analysis of a few hundred of the donors because counts were too low. Correlated functional status among segregating V segments might reflect linkage disequilibrium, but an unknown experimental factor could not be ruled out. CMV serostatus was the only immune exposure information available for the cohort. In a later analysis, around 15,000 TCR beta sequences were associated with specific HLA alleles at a false discovery rate of 0.05. Some IMGT-functional V segments, including TRBV6-2 and TRBV6-3, could not be told apart with the 87-base-pair reads, so those segments were excluded. In a later analysis, several top co-occurrence clusters were reported to appear linked to parvovirus B19, influenza, CMV and Epstein-Barr virus. A cluster of highly shared sequence variants was judged likely to be a technical artifact of the sequencing pipeline. A later genetic analysis associated a missense DCLRE1C variant with V-gene and J-gene trimming of TCR beta chains, and an independent cohort replicated the association.

The cohort consisted of 600 to 750 healthy bone marrow donors. Cohort members were all nominally healthy when sampled, although unrecorded immune exposures were likely present. The donor was CMV seropositive and belonged to the group of more than 250 seropositive cohort members. Every donor gave a peripheral blood sample, and the peripheral blood mononuclear cells from that sample were used for TCR beta sequencing. The Qiagen DNeasy Blood Extraction Kit was used to extract genomic DNA from the blood cell samples. Looking up the germline V gene (reference sequence) yields CDR1 SEHNR and CDR2 FQNEAQ. From its cysteine to its phenylalanine, the CDR3 spans 14 amino acids. The CDR3 DNA has 42 bases and is translated from base 1. Trimming takes 4 bases from V and 0 bases from J, and the germline ends sit 10 bases apart.

Material: PBMCs. The chain employs TRBV7-9 and TRBJ2-7; 6 matching bases give a weak D call of TRBD2. The sequence derives from a woman aged 40-49 years in good health and CMV-seropositive. In nucleotide form, the sequence is TGTGCCAGCAGCTACGGGGGATTCTCCTACGAGCAGTACTTC. This gives the protein CASSYGGFSYEQYF. When the CDR3 is completed using the reference TRBV7-9 and TRBJ2-7 genes on either side, the full variable domain is DTGVSQNPRHKITKRGQNVTFRCDPISEHNRLYWYRQTLGQGPEFLTYFQNEAQLEKSRLLSDRFSAERPKGSFSTLEIQRTEQGDSAMYLCASSYGGFSYEQYFGPGTRLTVT.